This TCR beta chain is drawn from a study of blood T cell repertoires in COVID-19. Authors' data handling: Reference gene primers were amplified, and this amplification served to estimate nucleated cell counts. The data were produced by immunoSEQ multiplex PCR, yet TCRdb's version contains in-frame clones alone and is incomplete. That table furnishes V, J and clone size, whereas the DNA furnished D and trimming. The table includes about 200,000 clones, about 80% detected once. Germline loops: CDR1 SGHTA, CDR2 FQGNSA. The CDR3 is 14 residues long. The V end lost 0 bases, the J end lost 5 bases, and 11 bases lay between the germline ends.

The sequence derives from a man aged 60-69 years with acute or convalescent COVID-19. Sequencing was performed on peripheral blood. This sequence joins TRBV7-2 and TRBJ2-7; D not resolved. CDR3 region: CASSLAQNRDEQYF. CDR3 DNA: TGTGCCAGCAGCTTAGCCCAGAACCGGGACGAGCAGTACTTC. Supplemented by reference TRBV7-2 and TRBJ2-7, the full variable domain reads GAGVSQSPSNKVTEKGKDVELRCDPISGHTALYWYRQSLGQGLEFLIYFQGNSAPDKSGLPSDRFSAERTGGSVSTLTIQRTQQEDSAVYLCASSLAQNRDEQYFGPGTRLTVT.